Below, 31 T cell receptor beta chains from the same sample are listed, as sequenced in a study of radiotherapy plus CTLA-4 blockade in lung cancer. Clones were read by immunoSEQ multiplex PCR, and TCRdb kept only the in-frame ones, dropping some. The sample shows roughly 85,000 clones, around nine tenths of them seen only once. The material was peripheral blood, obtained from a patient treated with radiotherapy plus ipilimumab. Receptors were obtained from a human donor with non-small cell lung cancer that progressed on radiotherapy plus ipilimumab.

The chain couples TRBV4-2 to TRBJ1-2, with 7 bases that match TRBD1. CDR1 is LGHNA, CDR2 YNFKEQ, per germline. Trimming removed 1 base from V and 6 bases from J; junction bases left unmatched: 2. The CDR3 consists of 13 residues. The CDR3 coding sequence is TGTGCCAGCAGCCAAGGACAGGGTGATGGCTACACCTTC. Translated, it gives CASSQGQGDGYTF.

The chain employs TRBV11-2 and TRBJ2-7, with 8 bases fitting TRBD2. The CDR3 extends over 13 amino acids. Germline CDR1 SGHAT, CDR2 FQNNGV. The trim removed 5 bases at V and 4 bases at J, leaving 4 bases unmatched. The DNA for the CDR3 is TGTGCCAGCAGCGTGCGGGAGGAGTACGAGCAGTACTTC. Its translation is CASSVREEYEQYF.

CDR3 coding DNA: TGTGCCAGCAGCGTAGCAGCGCGCGTTACCTCAGCGATGGGTTGGGGAAACACCATATATTTT. Protein: CASSVAARVTSAMGWGNTIYF. The genes are TRBV9 and TRBJ1-3, with D hard to call. The CDR3 is 21 amino acids. V gave up 0 bases and J gave up 4 bases, with 29 bases separating them. Germline assignment: CDR1 SGDLS and CDR2 YYNGEE.

The chain couples TRBV2 to TRBJ2-7; D not certain. This CDR3 region has 12 residues. V gave up 6 bases and J gave up 3 bases, with 9 bases separating them. Looked up from germline, CDR1 is SNHLY and CDR2 is FYNNEI. The CDR3 sequence: CASRADGYEQYF. CDR3 in DNA: TGTGCCAGCAGGGCGGACGGCTACGAGCAGTACTTC.

The chain is built from TRBV19 and TRBJ1-5, with 9 bases identical to TRBD1. The CDR3 has 15 residues. Per the germline V gene, CDR1 is LNHDA and CDR2 is SQIVND (reference sequence). Unmatched junction bases numbered 8, after V lost 5 bases and J lost 6 bases. The CDR3 region has the DNA TGTGCCAGTAGTTCCGGGACAGGGCGAGGTCAGCCCCAGCATTTT. Translation gives CASSSGTGRGQPQHF.

The count of this clone is one. The chain couples TRBV7-8 to TRBJ2-2; TRBD1 might be the D (6 bases). The germline V gene has CDR1 SGHVS and CDR2 FQNEAQ. CDR3 size: 15 residues. V lost 4 bases and J lost 3, with 12 bases in between. The CDR3 nucleotides are TGTGCCAGCAGCTGGAGGACAGCCCACACCGGGGAGCTGTTTTTT. Translation gives CASSWRTAHTGELFF.

The gene calls are TRBV5-4 and TRBJ2-5; 10 nucleotides match TRBD2. The CDR3 is made up of 16 amino acids. Germline loops: CDR1 SGHNT, CDR2 YYREEE (reference sequence). V shed 4 bases, J shed 4 bases, and the junction held 10 bases outside the gene matches. The CDR3 protein is CASSLQRGGRGETQYF. For the CDR3, the DNA is TGTGCCAGCAGCCTGCAGCGGGGGGGCCGGGGAGAGACCCAGTACTTC.

The rearrangement joins TRBV7-9 to TRBJ2-2; the match to TRBD1 covers 8 bases. The V segment lost 1 base and the J segment 2 bases; nucleotides outside the gene matches: 3. Germline loops: CDR1 SEHNR, CDR2 FQNEAQ (reference sequence). The CDR3 runs to 16 residues. This CDR3 is CASSLGTGRNTGELFF. CDR3 sequence (DNA): TGTGCCAGCAGCTTAGGGACAGGGAGAAACACCGGGGAGCTGTTTTTT.

V usage is TRBV7-8 and J usage is TRBJ2-7; 11 bases agree with TRBD1. The germline gives CDR1 SGHVS, CDR2 FQNEAQ. The ends lost 4 bases at V and 6 bases at J; junction bases unmatched: 11. The CDR3 extends over 16 amino acids. DNA for the CDR3: TGTGCCAGCAGCTCCCACCCCGGGACAGGGGGTATCGAGCAGTACTTC. It specifies CASSSHPGTGGIEQYF.

The chain links TRBV5-4 to TRBJ1-6; 8 nucleotides line up with TRBD1. The germline CDR1 and CDR2 sequences are SGHNT and YYREEE (reference sequence). The CDR3 sequence is 17 residues long. Losses at the gene ends were 1 base for V and 10 bases for J; bases not matched to a gene: 13. The CDR3 DNA follows: TGTGCCAGCAGCTTGAGTTGGGGACAGGACCAAGGGTCACCCCTCCACTTT. The encoded protein is CASSLSWGQDQGSPLHF.

This chain connects TRBV28 to TRBJ1-5; TRBD1 matches 8 bases. Germline-derived CDR1 and CDR2 are MDHEN and SYDVKM. The CDR3 spans 16 residues. Trimming cost V 6 bases and J 3 bases; bases outside gene matches: 10. The CDR3 nucleotides are TGTGCCAGCAGATCCGGACAGGGAACAATCAATCAGCCCCAGCATTTT. Residues: CASRSGQGTINQPQHF.

The chain couples TRBV4-3 to TRBJ2-5, with D tentatively TRBD1 (6 bases). The V end lost 3 bases, the J end lost 4 bases, and 9 bases lay between the germline ends. The CDR3 covers 13 residues. Germline-derived CDR1 and CDR2 are LGHNA and YSLEER. Here the CDR3 reads CASSQGTRETQYF. CDR3 nucleotides: TGCGCCAGCAGCCAGGGGACAAGAGAGACCCAGTACTTC.

This rearrangement joins TRBV30 to TRBJ2-7; 14 bases match TRBD2. With V trimmed by 3 bases and J by 6 bases, 4 bases remained unmatched. The germline CDR1 and CDR2 sequences are GTSNPN and SVGIG (reference sequence). The CDR3 totals 14 residues. CDR3 nucleotide sequence: TGTGCCTGGAGCGGGGGACTAGCGGGAGTCGAGCAGTACTTC. Translating it yields CAWSGGLAGVEQYF.

In this sample, this clone turned up once. V and J are TRBV7-2 and TRBJ2-1; D unresolved. The ends were cut back, 7 bases at V and 0 bases at J, with 7 bases in the middle. The CDR3 runs to 13 residues. CDR1 and CDR2 from the germline V gene are SGHTA and FQGNSA. CDR3 in DNA: TGTGCCAGCAATGTTAACTCCTACAATGAGCAGTTCTTC. Its protein product is CASNVNSYNEQFF.

This chain uses TRBV4-2 with TRBJ1-2, with a possible D match to TRBD1 (5 bases). Germline CDR1 LGHNA, CDR2 YNFKEQ. The CDR3 totals 16 residues. Trimming took 4 bases from V and 3 from J, leaving 18 bases between them. The CDR3 sequence is CASSPLSNPRDYGYTF. CDR3 nucleotides: TGTGCCAGCAGCCCCCTCTCCAACCCCAGGGACTATGGCTACACCTTC.

The chain joins TRBV7-9 to TRBJ1-5; D unresolved. Per germline, CDR1 SEHNR and CDR2 FQNEAQ (reference sequence). With 6 bases removed from V and 3 bases from J, the gap between germline ends came to 6 bases. The CDR3 is 12 amino acids. In DNA form, the CDR3 reads TGTGCCAGCAGACGCGACAATCAGCCCCAGCATTTT. Translated, it gives CASRRDNQPQHF.

The gene calls are TRBV6-6 and TRBJ1-1, with TRBD1 matching 7 bases. The length of the CDR3 is 13 residues. CDR1 and CDR2 (germline): MNHNY, SVGAGI (reference sequence). J was trimmed by 1 base and V by 8 bases; bases with no gene match: 4. This CDR3 reads CASLTGTNTEAFF. The DNA for the CDR3 is TGTGCCAGCTTGACAGGGACGAACACTGAAGCTTTCTTT.

The chain couples TRBV7-9 to TRBJ1-1; D ambiguous. V was shortened by 5 bases and J by 5 bases, with 12 bases between the two germline ends. The CDR3 loop spans 13 amino acids. Germline V lookup: CDR1 SEHNR, CDR2 FQNEAQ (reference sequence). The CDR3 reads CASSPGLGTEAFF. CDR3 nucleotide sequence: TGTGCCAGCAGCCCCGGACTAGGAACTGAAGCTTTCTTT.

The chain links TRBV2 to TRBJ1-4; no clear D. Deletions cut 2 bases from V and 7 bases from J, with 5 bases between. Per the germline V gene, CDR1 is SNHLY and CDR2 is FYNNEI. The CDR3 length is 12 residues. DNA of the CDR3: TGTGCCAGCAGTGAAATGAGTGAAAAACTGTTTTTT. Its protein product is CASSEMSEKLFF.

The chain has TRBV7-2 and TRBJ2-1; TRBD2 matches at 9 bases. From germline, CDR1 is SGHTA and CDR2 FQGNSA. The CDR3 sequence is 15 residues long. V was pared by 5 bases and J by 4 bases, with 6 bases of the junction left unmatched. The DNA of the CDR3 is TGTGCCAGCAGCAAATTGACTAGCGGATACAATGAGCAGTTCTTC. This codes for CASSKLTSGYNEQFF.

The chain combines TRBV6-5 with TRBJ2-7; 9 bases align to TRBD1. The junction had 12 bases not matched to a gene; V was cut back by 6 bases and J by 6 bases. The CDR3 length is 15 residues. CDR1 and CDR2 (germline): MNHEY, SVGAGI. Here the CDR3 reads CASSKTGTGKGEQYF. Here the CDR3 DNA reads TGTGCCAGCAGCAAAACCGGGACAGGGAAGGGCGAGCAGTACTTC.

V and J are TRBV6-5 and TRBJ1-2, with D unclear. Germline values: CDR1 MNHEY, CDR2 SVGAGI. Deletions cut 6 bases from V and 7 bases from J, with 15 bases between. The CDR3 sequence is 13 residues long. This chain's CDR3 is CASSSKVALGYTF. The DNA of the CDR3 is TGTGCCAGCAGCTCTAAGGTCGCCCTTGGCTACACCTTC.

The rearrangement links TRBV29-1 to TRBJ2-4, with TRBD1 matching over 7 bases. This CDR3 spans 16 amino acids. The V gene end was trimmed by 2 bases and the J gene end by 5 bases; junction bases not matched to a gene: 12. The V gene's germline CDR1 is SQVTM and CDR2 ANQGSEA. For the CDR3, the DNA is TGCAGCGTTGAACCCCGCACAGGGGCCATTGAAAACATTCAGTACTTC. Amino acid sequence: CSVEPRTGAIENIQYF.

This rearrangement joins TRBV6-5 to TRBJ2-1; TRBD1 matches at 7 bases. This CDR3 is 16 amino acids long. V was clipped by 4 bases and J by 7 bases; unmatched bases: 13. The V gene's germline CDR1 is MNHEY and CDR2 SVGAGI. The CDR3 nucleotides are TGTGCCAGCAGTTCCTCCGGGACAGAGGCCCGGAATGAGCAGTTCTTC. Translation gives CASSSSGTEARNEQFF.

The chain employs TRBV11-2 and TRBJ2-3; 7 nucleotides align to TRBD2. Germline CDR1 is SGHAT and CDR2 is FQNNGV. The junction had 5 bases not matched to a gene; V was cut back by 9 bases and J by 2 bases. The CDR3 runs to 13 residues. DNA for the CDR3: TGTGCCAGTGGGGGGGGACTCACAGATACGCAGTATTTT. This encodes CASGGGLTDTQYF. Filled out from reference TRBV11-2 and TRBJ2-3, the complete variable domain reads EAGVAQSPRYKIIEKRQSVAFWCNPISGHATLYWYQQILGQGPKLLIQFQNNGVVDDSQLPKDRFSAERLKGVDSTLKIQPAKLEDSAVYLCASGGGLTDTQYFGPGTRLTVL.

This chain connects TRBV19 to TRBJ1-4, with 7 bases that match TRBD1. This CDR3 has 14 amino acids. CDR1 LNHDA and CDR2 SQIVND come from the germline V gene (reference sequence). After removal of 5 bases from V and 4 bases from J, the junction contained 4 bases not matched to a gene. The CDR3, as DNA: TGTGCCAGTAGTCCGGGACAGTTTAATGAAAAACTGTTTTTT. Translated: CASSPGQFNEKLFF.

The chain has TRBV10-3 and TRBJ2-1, with 12 bases identical to TRBD2. This CDR3 region has 16 residues. Germline lookup yields CDR1 ENHRY and CDR2 SYGVKD. The V and J ends lost 8 bases and 3 bases, in that order; junction bases with no gene match: 8. CDR3 amino acids: CAIDRLAGVGYNEQFF. In DNA form, the CDR3 reads TGTGCCATCGATCGACTAGCGGGAGTAGGCTACAATGAGCAGTTCTTC.

The rearrangement uses TRBV18 and TRBJ2-3; tentative D call: TRBD2 (5 bases). The CDR3 runs to 17 residues. Between the trimmed V and J ends, which lost 3 bases and 0 bases, there was a span of 16 bases. Germline V gene lookup returns CDR1 KGHSH and CDR2 LQKENI. CDR3 bases: TGTGCCAGCTCACCGGCTCTACTTGGGAGCAGCACAGATACGCAGTATTTT. Protein sequence: CASSPALLGSSTDTQYF.

The rearrangement joins TRBV12-5 to TRBJ2-7; 11 nucleotides agree with TRBD2. Trimming removed 0 bases from V and 2 bases from J; junction bases left unmatched: 15. Germline values: CDR1 LGHNT, CDR2 FRNRAP. The CDR3 is 20 residues long. Here the CDR3 reads CASGLVVRGATSGITYEQYF. CDR3 coding DNA: TGTGCTAGTGGTTTGGTAGTTCGGGGCGCGACTAGCGGGATCACCTACGAGCAGTACTTC.

The gene calls are TRBV5-4 and TRBJ2-2, with TRBD1 matching over 7 bases. Germline V gene lookup returns CDR1 SGHNT and CDR2 YYREEE (reference sequence). The ends lost 1 base at V and 0 bases at J; junction bases unmatched: 3. The CDR3 runs to 16 residues. The CDR3 loop reads CASSLRDSANTGELFF. The CDR3 nucleotides are TGTGCCAGCAGCTTGAGGGACAGCGCGAACACCGGGGAGCTGTTTTTT.

The rearrangement uses TRBV18 and TRBJ2-1, with D uncertain. The V gene's germline CDR1 is KGHSH and CDR2 LQKENI. Trimming stripped 6 bases from V and 6 bases from J, with 9 bases between. The CDR3 consists of 12 residues. The CDR3 loop reads CASSTRVNEQFF. As DNA, the CDR3 is TGTGCCAGCTCCACAAGGGTCAATGAGCAGTTCTTC.